The present TCR beta chain was sequenced within a study of identical twins. This clonotype has at least ten counts. TCRdb analysed the 5' RACE reads with MiXCR anew, one entry per CDR3 protein. Of around 670,000 distinct CDR3 sequences in the sample, approximately 6.1% were seen once. Sequencing input: naive T cells sorted from blood. The receptor comes from a young man in good health.

This chain's CDR3 is CASSPLGLNTGELFF. CDR3 sequence (DNA): TGTGCCAGCAGTCCCCTTGGTTTGAATACCGGGGAGCTGTTTTTT. The chain combines TRBV6-1 with TRBJ2-2; D is unclear. Germline lookup yields CDR1 MNHNS and CDR2 SASEGT. The CDR3 is 15 amino acids. V lost 5 bases and J 5 bases, leaving 15 bases between the germline ends.